This entry lists 15 T cell receptor beta chains sequenced from one sample in a study of blood T cell repertoires in COVID-19. Assay: immunoSEQ multiplex PCR; the TCRdb copy retains only in-frame clones and omits some. The table shows some 190,000 clones, with over 70% occurring only once. Sample: PBMCs or T cells enriched from blood (not recorded which). The receptors shown here come from a man aged 60 to 69 who had been exposed to COVID-19.

This clone has just one count. The chain has TRBV27 and TRBJ1-1; D may be TRBD1 (5 bases). CDR1 is MNHEY and CDR2 is SMNVEV in the germline V gene (reference sequence). CDR3 length: 14 amino acids. V lost 5 bases and J 1 base, leaving 11 bases between the germline ends. CDR3 sequence reads: CASSRDQGNTEAFF. The CDR3 DNA is TGTGCCAGCAGTAGAGACCAGGGGAACACTGAAGCTTTCTTT.

CDR3 sequence (DNA): TGTGCCAGCAGCCCCGGCGGAGGACGGACCAGCGGGAGAATGGAGCAGTACTTC. Encoded protein: CASSPGGGRTSGRMEQYF. J is TRBJ2-7 and V is TRBV5-4; 8 nucleotides agree with TRBD2. V lost 4 bases to trimming and J lost 7 bases; unmatched junction nucleotides: 22. This CDR3 contains 18 residues. From germline, CDR1 is SGHNT and CDR2 YYREEE (reference sequence).

The rearrangement uses TRBV27 and TRBJ2-5; D might be TRBD2 (6 bases). The CDR3 is 14 amino acids. From germline, CDR1 is MNHEY and CDR2 SMNVEV (reference sequence). V gave up 6 bases and J gave up 6 bases, with 17 bases separating them. CDR3: CASSPTGDRQTQYF. The CDR3 DNA is TGTGCCAGCAGCCCTACGGGGGATAGGCAGACCCAGTACTTC.

The CDR3 DNA reads as TGCAGCGTTGAAGTAGGGGGCGGAGGCACCGGGGAGCTGTTTTTT. It specifies CSVEVGGGGTGELFF. J is TRBJ2-2 and V is TRBV29-1; 7 nucleotides align to TRBD1. This CDR3 spans 15 amino acids. Trimming took 1 base from V and 4 from J; bases not matched to a gene: 6. Per the germline V gene, CDR1 is SQVTM and CDR2 is ANQGSEA.

The gene calls are TRBV25-1 and TRBJ2-3; TRBD1 aligns across 9 bases. Germline V CDR1 and CDR2: MGHDK, SYGVNS. This CDR3 is built from 15 residues. The V segment lost 6 bases and the J segment 8 bases; nucleotides outside the gene matches: 12. The CDR3 region is CASSLPGQGSGTQYF. In DNA, the CDR3 is TGTGCCAGCAGCTTACCGGGACAGGGTTCTGGTACGCAGTATTTT.

The chain combines TRBV28 with TRBJ1-1; D unclear. Germline assignment: CDR1 MDHEN and CDR2 SYDVKM. CDR3 length: 15 amino acids. V was cut by 4 bases and J by 2 bases, with 14 bases left in between. The CDR3 reads CASSSPELVNTEAFF. The CDR3 nucleotides are TGTGCCAGCAGTTCGCCCGAATTAGTCAACACTGAAGCTTTCTTT.

The rearrangement uses TRBV6-5 and TRBJ1-4, with TRBD1 as a possible D gene (6 bases). The CDR3 contains 13 residues. Trimming shortened V by 10 bases and J by 3 bases, and 12 bases separated the two germline ends. CDR1 is MNHEY, CDR2 SVGAGI, per germline. The CDR3 bases are TGTGCCACCCTACAGGGCGCTAATGAAAAACTGTTTTTT. Its translation is CATLQGANEKLFF.

This chain joins TRBV7-8 and TRBJ2-7, with 9 bases fitting TRBD1. The germline V gene encodes CDR1 SGHVS and CDR2 FQNEAQ. Trimming cost V 1 base and J 2 bases; bases outside gene matches: 12. CDR3 size: 18 residues. The CDR3 protein is CASSLGLLGTGPTYEQYF. CDR3 in DNA: TGTGCCAGCAGCTTAGGACTGCTCGGGACAGGGCCAACCTACGAGCAGTACTTC.

The J gene is TRBJ2-3, the V gene TRBV9; 7 nucleotides line up with TRBD2. This CDR3 comprises 13 residues. With 0 bases clipped from V and 8 bases from J, the junction kept 3 bases outside the gene matches. Germline loops: CDR1 SGDLS, CDR2 YYNGEE. Written as DNA, the CDR3 is TGTGCCAGCAGCGTAGCGGGAGGTGGTACGCAGTATTTT. Protein: CASSVAGGGTQYF.

CDR3 sequence (DNA): TGTGCCAGCAGGGCAGGGGTCGCGGAGACCCAGTACTTC. Its translation is CASRAGVAETQYF. The chain recombines TRBV27 with TRBJ2-5; D may be TRBD1 (6 bases). The V end lost 6 bases, the J end lost 5 bases, and 13 bases lay between the germline ends. Germline CDR1 is MNHEY and CDR2 is SMNVEV (reference sequence). This CDR3 comprises 13 residues.

Here the CDR3 DNA reads TGTGCCACCAGCAGAGATTGGACAGAGCAGGATACGCAGTATTTT. It encodes CATSRDWTEQDTQYF. The V gene is TRBV15, the J gene TRBJ2-3; weak D call: TRBD1 (6 bases). CDR1 is LNHNV, CDR2 YYDKDF, per germline (reference sequence). V shed 0 bases and J shed 6 bases, with 13 bases lying between them. The CDR3 length is 15 residues.

The V gene is TRBV10-2, the J gene TRBJ2-3; 9 nucleotides line up with TRBD2. V shed 8 bases and J 7 bases; nucleotides not matched to a gene: 10. The CDR3 is 14 residues long. CDR1 is WSHSY and CDR2 is SAAADI in the germline V gene. CDR3 sequence: CASRSGGTSNTQYF. The CDR3 DNA follows: TGCGCCAGCCGCAGCGGGGGGACTTCAAATACGCAGTATTTT.

V usage is TRBV19 and J usage is TRBJ2-6, with TRBD1 matching 12 bases. Losses at the gene ends were 1 base for V and 1 base for J; bases not matched to a gene: 14. CDR3 length equals 22 residues. CDR1 LNHDA and CDR2 SQIVND come from the germline V gene (reference sequence). The CDR3 loop is CASSIAGSWAGQGASGANVLTF. CDR3 nucleotide sequence: TGTGCCAGTAGTATAGCCGGGTCGTGGGCGGGACAGGGGGCTTCTGGGGCCAACGTCCTGACTTTC.

This sequence joins TRBV10-3 and TRBJ2-1; D gene ambiguous. V lost 8 bases to trimming and J lost 0 bases, with 8 bases between them. Germline V CDR1 and CDR2: ENHRY, SYGVKD. The CDR3 has 13 residues. The CDR3 sequence is CAIFSSSYNEQFF. In DNA, the CDR3 is TGTGCCATCTTCTCGAGCTCCTACAATGAGCAGTTCTTC.

CDR3 protein: CASSLERGRDTEAFF. DNA of the CDR3: TGCGCCAGCAGCTTGGAGAGGGGGCGAGACACTGAAGCTTTCTTT. The V gene is TRBV5-1, the J gene TRBJ1-1; 7 nucleotides match TRBD1. Germline-derived CDR1 and CDR2 are SGHRS and YFSETQ. Trimming at V came to 0 bases and at J to 3 bases, leaving 5 bases not matched to a gene. This CDR3 spans 15 amino acids.